This is a list of T cell receptor beta chains from one sample in a study of control samples from healthy donors and cancer patients. Sequenced by immunoSEQ multiplex PCR; TCRdb stores in-frame clones only, minus some. Of 200,000 to 250,000 clones in the sample, around 94% were seen once. Sequencing was performed on blood. The receptors stem from a man between 45 and 60 years old in good health. Each CDR3 is given with its conserved first and last residue. A D gene is named only where the DNA matches it firmly. Clone sizes are given selectively: once, few, many, or a class where the clone is expanded.

abundance	d_gene	j_gene	v_gene	CDR3nt	CDR3aa
-	TRBD2	TRBJ2-7	TRBV28	TGTGCCAGCAGCTTCAGCGGGGGTGTCTACGAGCAGTACTTC	CASSFSGGVYEQYF
-	-	TRBJ2-2	TRBV2	TGTGCCAGCGGCCGGACACCCGTGAACACCGGGGAGCTGTTTTTT	CASGRTPVNTGELFF
-	TRBD1	TRBJ1-2	TRBV28	TGTGCCAGCAGTCCAGGGACAGGGAGGGGCTATGGCTACACCTTC	CASSPGTGRGYGYTF
-	TRBD1	TRBJ1-2	TRBV12-3/TRBV12-4	TGTGCCAGCAGACTCACAGGGGTGGGGGGCTACACCTTC	CASRLTGVGGYTF
-	-	TRBJ1-2	TRBV5-1	TGCGCCAGCAGCTTGGTCTCGGCGAACTATGGCTACACCTTC	CASSLVSANYGYTF
-	TRBD1	TRBJ1-2	TRBV11-2	TGTGCCAGCAGCCCACGGACAGGGGTAGGCTACACCTTC	CASSPRTGVGYTF
-	TRBD2	TRBJ2-3	TRBV4-1	TGCGCCAGCAGGCCGCTAGGGCGGGGGATCACAGATACGCAGTATTTT	CASRPLGRGITDTQYF
-	-	TRBJ2-2	TRBV9	TGTGCCAGCAGCGTAGTAAGAGACGGGGAGCTGTTTTTT	CASSVVRDGELFF
-	-	TRBJ2-7	TRBV4-3	TGCGCCAGCAGCCAAGAGGGGGGGCCGACCTACGAGCAGTACTTC	CASSQEGGPTYEQYF
-	-	TRBJ1-5	TRBV7-2	TGTGCCAGCAGCTGGGGCGGGGCGGGGAATCAGCCCCAGCATTTT	CASSWGGAGNQPQHF
-	-	TRBJ2-1	TRBV5-1	TGCGCCAGCAGCGTAGCCGCGGGCTCCTACAATGAGCAGTTCTTC	CASSVAAGSYNEQFF
-	TRBD1	TRBJ1-1	TRBV3-1/TRBV3-2	TGTGCCAGCAGCCAAGATAATTGGGGACAGGGTGAAGCTTTCTTT	CASSQDNWGQGEAFF
-	-	TRBJ1-2	TRBV5-4	TGTGCCAGCAGCCCCCCCGGACACGGCAGAGGGACTAACTATGGCTACACCTTC	CASSPPGHGRGTNYGYTF
-	-	TRBJ1-6	TRBV2	TGTGCCAGCACCCCAGTCTCCTATAATTCACCCCTCCACTTT	CASTPVSYNSPLHF
-	-	TRBJ1-2	TRBV19	TGTGCCAGTATGGGGGATAACTATGGCTACACCTTC	CASMGDNYGYTF
once	-	TRBJ1-2	TRBV19	TGTGCCAGTAGTCCAGGGACTTTCTATGGCTACACCTTC	CASSPGTFYGYTF
-	-	TRBJ2-2	TRBV29-1	TGCAGCGTTAGGGGGAACACCGGGGAGCTGTTTTTT	CSVRGNTGELFF
-	TRBD2	TRBJ2-3	TRBV9	TGTGCCAGCAGCCCCCGGGGGGATACAGATACGCAGTATTTT	CASSPRGDTDTQYF
-	TRBD1	TRBJ1-6	TRBV19	TGTGCCAGTGCGATCGACAGGGCCCCTAATTCACCCCTCCACTTT	CASAIDRAPNSPLHF
-	-	TRBJ2-2	TRBV5-4	TGTGCCAGCAGCTTGGAAGGCACCGGGGAGCTGTTTTTT	CASSLEGTGELFF
-	-	TRBJ2-2	TRBV5-6	TGTGCCAGCAGCAATGGGCAGGGGACGGACACCGGGGAGCTGTTTTTT	CASSNGQGTDTGELFF
-	-	TRBJ2-3	TRBV11-3	TGTGCCAGCAGCTGGGGAAGCGTCACAGATACGCAGTATTTT	CASSWGSVTDTQYF
-	TRBD1	TRBJ1-5	TRBV7-2	TGTGCCAGCAGCACCCGGACAGGGGACGGTCAGCCCCAGCATTTT	CASSTRTGDGQPQHF
-	TRBD2	TRBJ2-7	TRBV6-5	TGTGCCAGCAGTATACTAGCGGGGGGGCTCTCCGAGCAGTACTTC	CASSILAGGLSEQYF
-	TRBD1	TRBJ1-2	TRBV11-2	TGTGCCAGCAGCTTAGCCGGGACAGGGGCCTCATCTGGCTACACCTTC	CASSLAGTGASSGYTF
once	-	TRBJ1-1	TRBV12-3/TRBV12-4	TGTGCCAGCACCGCGCGGAGGAACACTGAAGCTTTCTTT	CASTARRNTEAFF
-	-	TRBJ1-6	TRBV5-6	TGTGCCAGCAGCTTAAAAGGCTCCTATAATTCACCCCTCCACTTT	CASSLKGSYNSPLHF
-	TRBD2	TRBJ2-1	TRBV5-1	TGCGCCAGCGGTGAAGCGGGGGGGCGATCCTACAATGAGCAGTTCTTC	CASGEAGGRSYNEQFF
-	TRBD1	TRBJ2-1	TRBV19	TGTGCCAGTAGTAGAACAGGGGGGACCTACAATGAGCAGTTCTTC	CASSRTGGTYNEQFF